One and the same sample provided the 32 T cell receptor beta chains below, sequenced in a study of identical twins. TCRdb reanalysed the 5' RACE reads using MiXCR and keeps one entry per CDR3 protein. The sample lists roughly 770,000 distinct CDR3 sequences, roughly 18% occurring once. The same sample was also studied in work on T cells expressing NK-cell markers.

Sequences were obtained from PBMCs. Source of these receptors: a woman between 18 and 30 years old in good health.

V gene TRBV5-1 combines with J gene TRBJ1-2; a weak D match, TRBD1 (5 bases). Trimming took off 4 bases at V and 8 bases at J, with 18 bases between the two ends. This CDR3 is 14 amino acids long. Germline lookup yields CDR1 SGHRS and CDR2 YFSETQ. The CDR3 reads CASSRGDGGMGYTF. CDR3 coding DNA: TGCGCCAGCAGCCGAGGGGACGGAGGGATGGGCTACACCTTC.

This clonotype appeared a few times. The genes are TRBV20-1 and TRBJ2-3; the D is unclear. CDR1 and CDR2 (germline): DFQATT, SNEGSKA (reference sequence). CDR3 length: 11 residues. V gave up 2 bases and J gave up 5 bases, with 5 bases separating them. CDR3 nucleotide sequence: TGCAGTGCTAGAAAGGGAGATACGCAGTATTTT. Translating it yields CSARKGDTQYF.

A few counts support this clonotype. The V and J genes are TRBV7-8 and TRBJ2-2, with D possibly being TRBD1 (5 bases). The CDR3 spans 15 residues. Germline CDR1 SGHVS, CDR2 FQNEAQ. With 5 bases removed from V and 4 bases from J, the gap between germline ends came to 14 bases. The CDR3 bases are TGTGCCAGCAGCCCACAAGGACAACCCACCGGGGAGCTGTTTTTT. This codes for CASSPQGQPTGELFF.

The V gene is TRBV6-1, the J gene TRBJ1-3; 8 bases match TRBD1. Germline CDR1 MNHNS, CDR2 SASEGT. V was clipped by 7 bases and J by 4 bases; unmatched bases: 6. This CDR3 region has 14 residues. The CDR3 DNA reads as TGTGCCAGCACCCGGACAGGGTCAGGAAACACCATATATTTT. Translating it yields CASTRTGSGNTIYF.

The V gene is TRBV7-9, the J gene TRBJ2-1; TRBD2 is a possible D gene (7 bases). Trimming stripped 2 bases from V and 5 bases from J, with 19 bases between. This CDR3 is built from 17 residues. CDR1 and CDR2 (germline): SEHNR, FQNEAQ (reference sequence). CDR3 residues: CASSLRLGGGLDNEQFF. DNA of the CDR3: TGTGCCAGCAGCTTAAGGTTAGGCGGGGGCCTCGACAATGAGCAGTTCTTC.

This clonotype has just a few counts. The chain employs TRBV29-1 and TRBJ2-7; the match to TRBD1 covers 8 bases. The CDR3 loop spans 14 amino acids. Germline V gene lookup returns CDR1 SQVTM and CDR2 ANQGSEA. With V trimmed by 4 bases and J by 2 bases, 7 bases remained unmatched. The CDR3 here is CSVGTMDRAYEQYF. The DNA for the CDR3 is TGCAGCGTTGGAACCATGGACAGGGCCTACGAGCAGTACTTC.

This clonotype was seen once. The chain combines TRBV5-6 with TRBJ2-7; perhaps D is TRBD1 or TRBD2 (7 bases each). In germline, CDR1 is SGHDT, CDR2 YYEEEE. V shed 0 bases and J shed 6 bases, with 13 bases lying between them. The CDR3 sequence is 14 residues long. In DNA form, the CDR3 reads TGTGCCAGCAGCTTGGAGGGAGGGGGCTTCGAGCAGTACTTC. It translates to CASSLEGGGFEQYF.

This chain joins TRBV3-1 and TRBJ2-3; D is tentatively TRBD1 or TRBD2 (5 bases each). Deletions cut 5 bases from V and 2 bases from J, with 17 bases between. This CDR3 region has 16 residues. CDR1 LGHDT and CDR2 YNNKEL come from the germline V gene (reference sequence). The CDR3, as DNA: TGTGCCAGCAGCGGAAGGGACGGTGGGTACACAGATACGCAGTATTTT. This codes for CASSGRDGGYTDTQYF.

The chain couples TRBV20-1 to TRBJ2-1; D is unresolved. The V end lost 5 bases, the J end lost 8 bases, and 13 bases lay between the germline ends. The CDR3 has 12 residues. Germline lookup yields CDR1 DFQATT and CDR2 SNEGSKA (reference sequence). This CDR3 is CSARRVADEQFF. In nucleotides, the CDR3 is TGCAGTGCTCGAAGGGTGGCGGATGAGCAGTTCTTC.

With respect to this clonotype: The junction differs from germline at one of its ends, possibly a read error. V is TRBV2 and J is TRBJ2-7; D might be TRBD2 (6 bases). The germline V gene encodes CDR1 SNHLY and CDR2 FYNNEI. The CDR3 is made up of 13 amino acids. CDR3: CARSGAGLYEQYF. The DNA for the CDR3 is TGTGCCCGCAGCGGTGCGGGACTCTACGAGCAGTACTTC.

The chain employs TRBV20-1 and TRBJ2-7; D gene uncertain. Trimming took 0 bases from V and 7 from J, leaving 13 bases between them. The CDR3 consists of 13 residues. Germline V gene lookup returns CDR1 DFQATT and CDR2 SNEGSKA (reference sequence). CDR3 amino acids: CSARDQRKGEQYF. The CDR3 nucleotides are TGCAGTGCTAGAGATCAAAGGAAAGGGGAGCAGTACTTC.

This clonotype occurred a few times. The CDR3 reads CASSLGAGLSTDTQYF. The DNA of the CDR3 is TGTGCCAGCAGCTTAGGAGCGGGACTTAGCACAGATACGCAGTATTTT. V gene TRBV7-9 combines with J gene TRBJ2-3, with TRBD2 identical over 7 bases. The CDR3 runs to 16 residues. The germline V gene encodes CDR1 SEHNR and CDR2 FQNEAQ (reference sequence). The junction had 4 bases not matched to a gene; V was cut back by 1 base and J by 0 bases.

This clonotype came up a few times. This chain links TRBV6-5 with TRBJ2-1, with 11 bases fitting TRBD2. This CDR3 spans 15 amino acids. Germline V gene data show CDR1 as MNHEY and CDR2 as SVGAGI. The V and J ends lost 6 bases and 7 bases, in that order; junction bases with no gene match: 8. Here the CDR3 DNA reads TGTGCCAGCAGGTTAGCGGGAGGGCCGGAAAATGAGCAGTTCTTC. Translated: CASRLAGGPENEQFF.

This clonotype was seen ten or more times. The rearrangement uses TRBV20-1 and TRBJ1-5, with 7 bases aligning to TRBD1. This CDR3 region has 17 residues. Trimming removed 0 bases from V and 5 bases from J; junction bases left unmatched: 13. Per the germline V gene, CDR1 is DFQATT and CDR2 is SNEGSKA (reference sequence). This CDR3 is CSARDLRNRQGDQPQHF. In nucleotides, the CDR3 is TGCAGTGCTAGAGATCTACGTAACAGGCAGGGGGATCAGCCCCAGCATTTT.

This chain uses TRBV12-3 or TRBV12-4 with TRBJ2-7, with TRBD1 matching 7 bases. The CDR3 has 15 residues. Unmatched junction bases numbered 11, after V lost 6 bases and J lost 3 bases. DNA for the CDR3: TGTGCCAGCAGCCAAGACAGGGATTGGTTCTACGAGCAGTACTTC. Encoded protein: CASSQDRDWFYEQYF.

In nucleotides, the CDR3 is TGTGCCAGCAGTTATTTTCAGGGGGCGGGTTACAATGAGCAGTTCTTC. Translating it yields CASSYFQGAGYNEQFF. The V and J genes are TRBV6-5 and TRBJ2-1; 8 bases fit TRBD1. J gave up 4 bases and V 3 bases, and 8 bases lay outside the gene matches. This CDR3 contains 16 residues. Germline V gene lookup returns CDR1 MNHEY and CDR2 SVGAGI.

This clonotype was counted at least ten times. The chain carries TRBV18 and TRBJ2-1, with 10 nucleotides matching TRBD2. The trim removed 8 bases at V and 0 bases at J, leaving 7 bases unmatched. The CDR3 has 16 residues. CDR1 and CDR2 (germline): KGHSH, LQKENI. The CDR3 coding sequence is TGTGCCAGCAGTCCCCCTAGCGGGAGCTCCTACAATGAGCAGTTCTTC. Translating it yields CASSPPSGSSYNEQFF.

In its sample, this clonotype was seen a few times. The chain links TRBV7-2 to TRBJ2-7; 11 bases align to TRBD1. The V and J ends lost 4 bases and 9 bases, in that order; junction bases with no gene match: 8. There are 14 residues in the CDR3. Germline V gives CDR1 SGHTA, CDR2 FQGNSA. The CDR3: CASSSRGDRGVQYF. CDR3 DNA sequence: TGTGCCAGCAGCTCACGCGGGGACAGGGGGGTGCAGTACTTC.

V usage is TRBV10-3 and J usage is TRBJ1-2, with D unresolved. The V gene lost 7 bases and the J gene lost 2 bases, with 14 bases spanning the gap. Per the germline V gene, CDR1 is ENHRY and CDR2 is SYGVKD. This CDR3 contains 14 residues. The CDR3 sequence is CAITPGYGNYGYTF. In DNA, the CDR3 is TGTGCCATCACCCCGGGATACGGGAACTATGGCTACACCTTC.

V is TRBV20-1 and J is TRBJ2-1; no clear D gene. V was shortened by 0 bases and J by 7 bases, with 10 bases between the two germline ends. This CDR3 contains 13 residues. Germline V lookup: CDR1 DFQATT, CDR2 SNEGSKA (reference sequence). The CDR3 loop reads CSARDLYKNEQFF. The CDR3 DNA is TGCAGTGCTAGAGACTTATACAAAAATGAGCAGTTCTTC.

The J gene is TRBJ2-7, the V gene TRBV6-2 or TRBV6-3, with 12 bases matching TRBD2. The CDR3 is 15 amino acids. The trim removed 6 bases at V and 4 bases at J, leaving 7 bases unmatched. The V gene's germline CDR1 is MNHEY and CDR2 SVGEGT. CDR3: CASRRLAGEIYEQYF. The CDR3 nucleotides are TGTGCCAGCAGACGACTAGCGGGGGAAATATACGAGCAGTACTTC.

The chain has TRBV4-2 and TRBJ2-5, with 7 bases fitting TRBD2. J lost 3 bases, V lost 0 bases, and 7 bases had no gene match. Germline CDR1 LGHNA, CDR2 YNFKEQ. CDR3 length: 16 amino acids. CDR3 residues: CASSQDGTTTKETQYF. CDR3 bases: TGTGCCAGCAGCCAAGATGGGACTACAACTAAAGAGACCCAGTACTTC.

This clonotype was seen at least ten times. This chain uses TRBV7-2 with TRBJ1-2; D gene unclear. CDR1 and CDR2 from the germline V gene are SGHTA and FQGNSA. The length of the CDR3 is 12 residues. V was trimmed by 1 base and J by 5 bases, leaving 5 bases between them. The CDR3 here is CASSLEEYGYTF. The CDR3 DNA is TGTGCCAGCAGCTTAGAAGAGTATGGCTACACCTTC.

V is TRBV4-1 and J is TRBJ2-7; possibly TRBD1 for D (6 bases). The CDR3 extends over 16 amino acids. V gave up 4 bases and J gave up 3 bases, with 19 bases separating them. The V gene's germline CDR1 is MGHRA and CDR2 YSYEKL. CDR3 residues: CASSRKDSGAVYEQYF. For the CDR3, the DNA is TGCGCCAGCAGCCGTAAAGATTCAGGGGCCGTCTACGAGCAGTACTTC.

V usage is TRBV20-1 and J usage is TRBJ2-3; TRBD1 matches at 8 bases. The trim removed 6 bases at V and 0 bases at J, leaving 5 bases unmatched. The germline V gene encodes CDR1 DFQATT and CDR2 SNEGSKA (reference sequence). The CDR3 extends over 14 amino acids. In DNA form, the CDR3 reads TGCAGTGCCGGTGACAGGGGCAGCACAGATACGCAGTATTTT. Amino acid sequence: CSAGDRGSTDTQYF.

This clonotype was counted between two and nine times. The gene calls are TRBV10-3 and TRBJ2-2; 8 bases match TRBD2. The V gene end was trimmed by 6 bases and the J gene end by 3 bases; junction bases not matched to a gene: 0. CDR1 is ENHRY, CDR2 SYGVKD, per germline. The CDR3 spans 13 residues. The CDR3 sequence: CAIRLADTGELFF. The DNA of the CDR3 is TGTGCCATCAGACTAGCGGACACCGGGGAGCTGTTTTTT.

This chain uses TRBV7-9 with TRBJ1-1; D is unresolved. Germline assignment: CDR1 SEHNR and CDR2 FQNEAQ (reference sequence). The V end lost 2 bases, the J end lost 8 bases, and 15 bases lay between the germline ends. The CDR3 has 14 amino acids. CDR3 protein: CASSLYGSQTEAFF. CDR3 DNA: TGTGCCAGCAGCTTATATGGGTCGCAGACCGAAGCTTTCTTT.

This clonotype was picked up many times. The rearrangement links TRBV15 to TRBJ2-1; TRBD2 matches at 7 bases. Germline V gene sequence: CDR1 LNHNV, CDR2 YYDKDF (reference sequence). This CDR3 has 15 residues. After removal of 9 bases from V and 7 bases from J, the junction contained 15 bases not matched to a gene. DNA of the CDR3: TGTGCCACTAGCGGGTCTCCGTACGGATTGAATGAGCAGTTCTTC. Encoded protein: CATSGSPYGLNEQFF.

The table lists this clonotype with a few counts. CDR3 sequence (DNA): TGTGCCAGCAGCCTGACTAGAAACCACGAGCAGTACTTC. Its protein product is CASSLTRNHEQYF. The rearrangement uses TRBV12-3 or TRBV12-4 and TRBJ2-7; TRBD2 might be the D (6 bases). The CDR3 covers 13 residues. Trimming cost V 6 bases and J 5 bases, with 14 bases left between them.

This sequence joins TRBV6-5 and TRBJ2-1; possible D gene TRBD1, 6 bases. CDR3 size: 12 residues. V was shortened by 0 bases and J by 12 bases, with 9 bases between the two germline ends. CDR1 and CDR2 from the germline V gene are MNHEY and SVGAGI. CDR3 loop: CASSYSGRGQFF. The DNA for the CDR3 is TGTGCCAGCAGTTACTCGGGCAGGGGGCAGTTCTTC.

The genes are TRBV11-3 and TRBJ1-4, with 7 bases that match TRBD1. The CDR3 sequence is 14 residues long. V lost 8 bases, J lost 2 bases, and 5 bases stayed unmatched. The germline V gene encodes CDR1 SGHNT and CDR2 YENEEA. The DNA for the CDR3 is TGTGCCAGCGGAGGGGGCTCGACTAATGAAAAACTGTTTTTT. As protein: CASGGGSTNEKLFF.

The genes are TRBV6-7 and TRBJ1-2; a possible D gene is TRBD1 (5 bases). TRBV6-7 has ORF status, its function being uncertain. V lost 2 bases and J lost 4, with 14 bases in between. The CDR3 length is 15 residues. The DNA for the CDR3 is TGTGCCAGCAGTTACCCTTTAGAAGACAGCTATGGCTACACCTTC. Amino acids: CASSYPLEDSYGYTF.